This T cell receptor (beta chain) was captured by sequencing in a study of PD-1 blockade in classical Hodgkin lymphoma. Following autologous stem cell transplantation, relapse occurred in every patient, and exposure to brentuximab vedotin varied. Patients' outcomes at their best amounted to complete response, partial response or progressive disease. Method: immunoSEQ multiplex PCR; TCRdb's copy keeps in-frame clones and lacks some. The table has approximately 50,000 clones, 88% seen once; the top ten hold 5% to 6%. On this clone: Its target is not known.

Overall study results and limits: Complete responders' diversity at baseline resembled that of newly diagnosed patients. CD8+ TCR diversity did not rise significantly by C4D1, unlike CD4+.

V lost 2 bases to trimming and J lost 7 bases, with 9 bases between them. Germline V gene lookup returns CDR1 SGHTA and CDR2 FQGNSA. The CDR3 loop spans 13 amino acids. The V and J genes are TRBV7-2 and TRBJ2-1; D remains unclear. Material: peripheral blood mononuclear cells (PBMCs), obtained before the second cycle of nivolumab. The sequence derives from a human donor with classical Hodgkin lymphoma. CDR3 coding DNA: TGTGCCAGCAGCTTAAGGGCGGCGAATGAGCAGTTCTTC. Translation: CASSLRAANEQFF.